This T cell receptor beta chain came from a study of blood T cell repertoires in COVID-19. Study background: Acute-phase and convalescent COVID-19 samples originated in the United States, Italy and Spain. In each case, the material was cDNA or gDNA derived from T cells, B-cell-depleted T cells, or PBMCs.

Per the original data handling: Reference gene primer amplification in the assay estimated nucleated cell counts. Sequenced by immunoSEQ multiplex PCR; TCRdb stores in-frame clones only, minus some. Clonal size and the V and J genes are those of that table, whereas D and trimming came from the DNA. The sample has about 300,000 clones, 87% seen once; the top ten hold roughly 2.3%. A word on this clone: This specimen includes other DNA sequences encoding the same CDR3.

This CDR3 spans 14 amino acids. V was trimmed by 0 bases and J by 1 base, leaving 6 bases between them. Germline V CDR1 and CDR2: SGHRS, YFSETQ. The chain recombines TRBV5-1 with TRBJ2-3; D gene ambiguous. The clonotype comes from a man aged 18 to 30 with active or convalescent COVID-19. The material sequenced was peripheral blood. The CDR3 DNA follows: TGCGCCAGCAGCTTGGCGGTAGGCACAGATACGCAGTATTTT. This codes for CASSLAVGTDTQYF.